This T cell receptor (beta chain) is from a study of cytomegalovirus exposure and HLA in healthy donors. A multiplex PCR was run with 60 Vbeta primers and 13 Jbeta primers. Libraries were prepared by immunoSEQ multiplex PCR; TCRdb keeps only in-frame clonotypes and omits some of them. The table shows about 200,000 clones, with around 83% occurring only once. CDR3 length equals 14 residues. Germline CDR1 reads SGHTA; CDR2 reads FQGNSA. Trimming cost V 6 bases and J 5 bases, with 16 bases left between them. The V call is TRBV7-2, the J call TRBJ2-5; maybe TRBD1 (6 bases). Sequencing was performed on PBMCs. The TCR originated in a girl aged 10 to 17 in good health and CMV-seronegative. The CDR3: CASSLSQGRETQYF. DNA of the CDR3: TGTGCCAGCAGTCTCAGTCAGGGGCGGGAGACCCAGTACTTC.